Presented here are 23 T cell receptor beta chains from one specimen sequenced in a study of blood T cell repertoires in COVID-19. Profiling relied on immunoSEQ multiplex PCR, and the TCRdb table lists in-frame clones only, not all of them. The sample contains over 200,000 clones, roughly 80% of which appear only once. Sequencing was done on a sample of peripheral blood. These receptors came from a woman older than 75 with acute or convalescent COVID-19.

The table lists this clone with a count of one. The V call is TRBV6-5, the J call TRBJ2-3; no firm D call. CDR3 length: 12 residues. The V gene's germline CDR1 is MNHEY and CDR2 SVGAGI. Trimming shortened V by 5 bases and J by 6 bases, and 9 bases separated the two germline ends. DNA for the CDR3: TGTGCCAGCAGTCCGAACGCGGATACGCAGTATTTT. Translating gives CASSPNADTQYF.

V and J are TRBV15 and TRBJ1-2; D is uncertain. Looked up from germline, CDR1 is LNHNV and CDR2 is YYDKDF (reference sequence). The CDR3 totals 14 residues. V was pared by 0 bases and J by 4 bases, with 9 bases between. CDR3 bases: TGTGCCACCAGCAGAGATGAGGGCCCCTATGGCTACACCTTC. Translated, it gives CATSRDEGPYGYTF.

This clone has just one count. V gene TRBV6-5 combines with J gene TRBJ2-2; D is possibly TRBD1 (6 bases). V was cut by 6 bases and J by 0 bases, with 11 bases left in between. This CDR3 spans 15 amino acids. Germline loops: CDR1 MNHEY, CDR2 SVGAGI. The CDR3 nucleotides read TGTGCCAGCAGGAGACAGGCGTCGAACACCGGGGAGCTGTTTTTT. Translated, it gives CASRRQASNTGELFF.

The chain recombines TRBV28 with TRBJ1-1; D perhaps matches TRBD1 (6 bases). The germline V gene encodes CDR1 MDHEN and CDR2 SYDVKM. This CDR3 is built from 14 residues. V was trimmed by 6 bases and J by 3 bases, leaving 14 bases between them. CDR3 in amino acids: CASSRPGQYTEAFF. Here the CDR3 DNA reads TGTGCCAGCAGCCGCCCTGGACAGTACACTGAAGCTTTCTTT. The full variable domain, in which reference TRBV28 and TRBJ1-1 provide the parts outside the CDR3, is DVKVTQSSRYLVKRTGEKVFLECVQDMDHENMFWYRQDPGLGLRLIYFSYDVKMKEKGDIPEGYSVSREKKERFSLILESASTNQTSMYLCASSRPGQYTEAFFGQGTRLTVV.

The DNA for the CDR3 is TGTGCCAGCTCACCTTGGGGCGACGGGCGAGGCTACACCTTC. Translating gives CASSPWGDGRGYTF. The chain links TRBV18 to TRBJ1-2, with D perhaps matching TRBD1 (5 bases). CDR3 length: 14 amino acids. V was cut by 3 bases and J by 8 bases, with 16 bases left in between. CDR1 is KGHSH and CDR2 is LQKENI in the germline V gene.

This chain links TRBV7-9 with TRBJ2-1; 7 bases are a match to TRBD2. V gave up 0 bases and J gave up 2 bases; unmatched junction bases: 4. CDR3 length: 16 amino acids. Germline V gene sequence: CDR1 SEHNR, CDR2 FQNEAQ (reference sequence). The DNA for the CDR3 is TGTGCCAGCAGCTTAGCGTCTAGCGGTGCCTACAATGAGCAGTTCTTC. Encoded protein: CASSLASSGAYNEQFF. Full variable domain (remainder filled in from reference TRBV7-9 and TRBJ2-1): DTGVSQNPRHKITKRGQNVTFRCDPISEHNRLYWYRQTLGQGPEFLTYFQNEAQLEKSRLLSDRFSAERPKGSFSTLEIQRTEQGDSAMYLCASSLASSGAYNEQFFGPGTRLTVL.

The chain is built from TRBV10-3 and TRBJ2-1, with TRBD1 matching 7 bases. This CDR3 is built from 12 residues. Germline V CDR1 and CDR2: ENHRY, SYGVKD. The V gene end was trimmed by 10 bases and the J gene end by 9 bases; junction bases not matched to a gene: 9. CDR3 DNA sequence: TGTGCCACCTCGGACAGGCTAACTGAGCAGTTCTTC. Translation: CATSDRLTEQFF.

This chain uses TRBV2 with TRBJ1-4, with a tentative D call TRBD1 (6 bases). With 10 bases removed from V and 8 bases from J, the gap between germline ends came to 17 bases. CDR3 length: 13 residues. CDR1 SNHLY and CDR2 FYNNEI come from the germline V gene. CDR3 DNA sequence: TGTGCCACCGATACCCAGGGGCGGGAAAAACTGTTTTTT. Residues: CATDTQGREKLFF.

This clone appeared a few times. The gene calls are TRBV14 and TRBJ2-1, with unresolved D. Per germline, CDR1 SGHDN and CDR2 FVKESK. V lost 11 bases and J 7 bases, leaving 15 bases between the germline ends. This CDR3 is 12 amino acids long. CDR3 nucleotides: TGTGCCTCCTCCCCCGGGTGGAATGAGCAGTTCTTC. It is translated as CASSPGWNEQFF.

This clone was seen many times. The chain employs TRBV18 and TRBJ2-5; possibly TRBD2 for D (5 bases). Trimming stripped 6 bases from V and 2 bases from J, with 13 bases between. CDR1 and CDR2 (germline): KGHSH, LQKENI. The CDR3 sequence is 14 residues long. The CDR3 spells CASSTSGTQETQYF. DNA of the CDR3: TGTGCCAGCTCTACCTCGGGAACACAAGAGACCCAGTACTTC.

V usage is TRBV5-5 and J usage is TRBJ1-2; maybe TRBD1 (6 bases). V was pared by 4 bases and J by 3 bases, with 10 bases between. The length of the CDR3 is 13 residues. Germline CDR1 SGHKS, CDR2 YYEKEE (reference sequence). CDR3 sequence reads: CASSPTGDYGYTF. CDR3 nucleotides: TGTGCCAGCAGCCCGACAGGAGACTATGGCTACACCTTC.

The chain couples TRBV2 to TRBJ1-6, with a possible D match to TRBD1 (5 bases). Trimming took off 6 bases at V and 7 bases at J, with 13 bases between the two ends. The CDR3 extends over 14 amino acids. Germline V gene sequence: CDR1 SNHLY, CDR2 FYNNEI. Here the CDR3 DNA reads TGTGCCAGCAGGGCCAGGGTGGCCAATTCACCCCTCCACTTT. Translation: CASRARVANSPLHF.

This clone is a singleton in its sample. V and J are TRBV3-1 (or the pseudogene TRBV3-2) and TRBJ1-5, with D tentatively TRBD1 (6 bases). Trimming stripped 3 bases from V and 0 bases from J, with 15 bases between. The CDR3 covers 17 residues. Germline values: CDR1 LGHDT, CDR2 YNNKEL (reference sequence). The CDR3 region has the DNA TGTGCCAGCAGCCACTCGGCAGGGGTCAATAGCAATCAGCCCCAGCATTTT. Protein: CASSHSAGVNSNQPQHF.

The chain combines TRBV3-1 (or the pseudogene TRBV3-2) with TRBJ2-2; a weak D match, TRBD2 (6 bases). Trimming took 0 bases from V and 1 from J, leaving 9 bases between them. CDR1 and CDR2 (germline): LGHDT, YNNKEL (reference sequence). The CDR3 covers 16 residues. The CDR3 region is CASSQEPGVNTGELFF. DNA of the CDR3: TGTGCCAGCAGCCAAGAACCGGGGGTGAACACCGGGGAGCTGTTTTTT.

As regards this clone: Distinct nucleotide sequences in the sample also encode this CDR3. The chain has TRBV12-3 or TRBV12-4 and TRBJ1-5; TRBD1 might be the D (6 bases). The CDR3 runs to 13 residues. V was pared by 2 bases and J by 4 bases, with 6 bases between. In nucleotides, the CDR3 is TGTGCCAGCAGTTTAACAGGGAATCAGCCCCAGCATTTT. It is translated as CASSLTGNQPQHF.

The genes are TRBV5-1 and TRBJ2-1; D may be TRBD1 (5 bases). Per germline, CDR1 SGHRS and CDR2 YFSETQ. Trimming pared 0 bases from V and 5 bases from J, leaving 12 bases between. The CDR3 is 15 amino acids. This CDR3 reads CASSLALAGHNEQFF. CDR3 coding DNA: TGCGCCAGCAGCTTGGCCCTCGCAGGGCACAATGAGCAGTTCTTC. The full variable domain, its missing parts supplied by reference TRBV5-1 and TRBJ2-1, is KAGVTQTPRYLIKTRGQQVTLSCSPISGHRSVSWYQQTPGQGLQFLFEYFSETQRNKGNFPGRFSGRQFSNSRSEMNVSTLELGDSALYLCASSLALAGHNEQFFGPGTRLTVL.

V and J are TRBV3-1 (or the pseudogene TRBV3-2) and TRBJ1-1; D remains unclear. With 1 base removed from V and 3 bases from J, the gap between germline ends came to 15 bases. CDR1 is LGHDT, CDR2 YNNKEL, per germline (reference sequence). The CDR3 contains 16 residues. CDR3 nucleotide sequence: TGTGCCAGCAGCCAAGGTAGTTTGAGCGGCCACACTGAAGCTTTCTTT. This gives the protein CASSQGSLSGHTEAFF.

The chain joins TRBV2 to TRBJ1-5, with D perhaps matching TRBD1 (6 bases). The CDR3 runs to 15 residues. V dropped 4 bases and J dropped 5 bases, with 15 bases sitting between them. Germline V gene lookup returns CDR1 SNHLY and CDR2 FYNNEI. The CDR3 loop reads CASSGVRGSDQPQHF. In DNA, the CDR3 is TGTGCCAGCAGTGGGGTCAGGGGCTCTGATCAGCCCCAGCATTTT.

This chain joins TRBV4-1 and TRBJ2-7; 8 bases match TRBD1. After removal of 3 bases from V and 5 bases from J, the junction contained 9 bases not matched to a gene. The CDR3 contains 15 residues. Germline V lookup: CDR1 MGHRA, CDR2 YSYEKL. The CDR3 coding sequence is TGCGCCAGCAGCCAGGGACAGGTCCCTCGGAACGAGCAGTACTTC. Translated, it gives CASSQGQVPRNEQYF.

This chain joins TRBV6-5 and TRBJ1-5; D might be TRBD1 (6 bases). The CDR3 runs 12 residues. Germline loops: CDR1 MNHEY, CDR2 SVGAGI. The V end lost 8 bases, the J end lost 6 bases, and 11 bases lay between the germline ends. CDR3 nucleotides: TGTGCCAGCTTGACAGGCGGTCAGCCCCAGCATTTT. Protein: CASLTGGQPQHF.

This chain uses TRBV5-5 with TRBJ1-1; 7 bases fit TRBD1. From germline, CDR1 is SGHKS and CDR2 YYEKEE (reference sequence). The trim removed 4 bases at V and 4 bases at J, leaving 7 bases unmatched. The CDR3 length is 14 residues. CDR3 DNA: TGTGCCAGCAGCGTGGGACAGAGCCTCACTGAAGCTTTCTTT. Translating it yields CASSVGQSLTEAFF. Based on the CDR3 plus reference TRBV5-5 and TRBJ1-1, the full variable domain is DAGVTQSPTHLIKTRGQQVTLRCSPISGHKSVSWYQQVLGQGPQFIFQYYEKEERGRGNFPDRFSARQFPNYSSELNVNALLLGDSALYLCASSVGQSLTEAFFGQGTRLTVV.

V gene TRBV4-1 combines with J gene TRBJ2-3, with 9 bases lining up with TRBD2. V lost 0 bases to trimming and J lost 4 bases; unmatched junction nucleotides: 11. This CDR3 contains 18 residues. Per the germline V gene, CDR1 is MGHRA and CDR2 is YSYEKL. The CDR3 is CASSQDKASGVRADTQYF. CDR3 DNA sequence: TGCGCCAGCAGCCAAGATAAGGCTAGCGGGGTTAGGGCAGATACGCAGTATTTT.

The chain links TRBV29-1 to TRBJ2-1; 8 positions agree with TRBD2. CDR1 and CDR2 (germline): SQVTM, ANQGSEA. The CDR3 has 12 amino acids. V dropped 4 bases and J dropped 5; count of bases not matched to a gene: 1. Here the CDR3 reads CSVAAGDNEQFF. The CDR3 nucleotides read TGCAGCGTTGCAGCGGGGGACAATGAGCAGTTCTTC.